The 23 T cell receptor beta chains below come from one sample, sequenced in a study of blood T cell repertoires in COVID-19. Profiled with immunoSEQ multiplex PCR; TCRdb holds only in-frame clones, not every one. This repertoire shows roughly 340,000 clones, around 87% found once; its top ten account for less than 2.5%. Sequences were obtained from PBMCs or T cells enriched from blood (not recorded which). These receptor sequences come from a man in his forties in a cohort exposed to, infected with or recovered from COVID-19 (not recorded which).

This chain links TRBV7-6 with TRBJ2-5, with D tentatively TRBD2 (6 bases). This CDR3 contains 16 residues. Germline-derived CDR1 and CDR2 are SGHVS and FNYEAQ. Trimming took 3 bases from V and 5 from J, leaving 19 bases between them. The CDR3 spells CASSLGGTTRVETQYF. As DNA, the CDR3 is TGTGCCAGCAGCTTGGGGGGAACAACTCGAGTGGAGACCCAGTACTTC.

The V gene is TRBV29-1, the J gene TRBJ1-1; D gene ambiguous. The length of the CDR3 is 14 residues. Between the trimmed V and J ends, which lost 1 base and 0 bases, there was a span of 9 bases. Germline V gene data show CDR1 as SQVTM and CDR2 as ANQGSEA. CDR3 sequence (DNA): TGCAGCGTTGAAGCAGAGGGATTGAACACTGAAGCTTTCTTT. This encodes CSVEAEGLNTEAFF.

The rearrangement links TRBV7-9 to TRBJ1-6, with 9 bases matching TRBD1. CDR1 is SEHNR, CDR2 FQNEAQ, per germline (reference sequence). This CDR3 is 14 amino acids long. V lost 3 bases and J lost 7; bases outside the gene matches: 1. This chain's CDR3 is CASSFGQGNSPLHF. The CDR3 DNA sequence: TGTGCCAGCAGCTTCGGACAGGGGAATTCACCCCTCCACTTT.

V usage is TRBV11-2 and J usage is TRBJ1-2; 8 nucleotides line up with TRBD1. CDR3 length: 14 residues. Looked up from germline, CDR1 is SGHAT and CDR2 is FQNNGV. Unmatched junction bases numbered 5, after V lost 5 bases and J lost 3 bases. Here the CDR3 DNA reads TGTGCCAGCAGCCTCGACAGGGGAGACTATGGCTACACCTTC. Translated, it gives CASSLDRGDYGYTF.

This sequence joins TRBV27 and TRBJ1-5; TRBD1 matches at 7 bases. The J segment lost 4 bases and the V segment lost 4 bases, leaving 4 bases of the junction unmatched. The germline V gene has CDR1 MNHEY and CDR2 SMNVEV (reference sequence). This CDR3 has 14 residues. CDR3 amino acids: CASSSETGNQPQHF. CDR3 coding DNA: TGTGCCAGCAGTTCGGAGACAGGGAATCAGCCCCAGCATTTT.

V gene TRBV27 combines with J gene TRBJ2-1; TRBD1 aligns across 7 bases. The CDR3 has 13 amino acids. Germline loops: CDR1 MNHEY, CDR2 SMNVEV (reference sequence). Trimming took 4 bases from V and 7 from J; bases not matched to a gene: 4. The CDR3 sequence: CASSYQQGNEQFF. As DNA, the CDR3 is TGTGCCAGCAGTTACCAACAGGGGAATGAGCAGTTCTTC.

The J gene is TRBJ2-3, the V gene TRBV5-4; D may be TRBD2 (6 bases). With 4 bases removed from V and 0 bases from J, the gap between germline ends came to 9 bases. CDR3 length: 14 residues. Germline loops: CDR1 SGHNT, CDR2 YYREEE (reference sequence). CDR3 residues: CASSNRGSTDTQYF. In DNA, the CDR3 is TGTGCCAGCAGCAATCGGGGGAGCACAGATACGCAGTATTTT. Full variable domain (outside the CDR3, taken from reference TRBV5-4 and TRBJ2-3): ETGVTQSPTHLIKTRGQQVTLRCSSQSGHNTVSWYQQALGQGPQFIFQYYREEENGRGNFPPRFSGLQFPNYSSELNVNALELDDSALYLCASSNRGSTDTQYFGPGTRLTVL.

V gene TRBV5-1 combines with J gene TRBJ2-7; D might be TRBD2 (5 bases). The CDR3 extends over 14 amino acids. The V and J ends lost 2 bases and 7 bases respectively, with 16 bases between them. Germline values: CDR1 SGHRS, CDR2 YFSETQ. The CDR3: CASSFQERRGEQYF. The CDR3 bases are TGCGCCAGCAGCTTTCAGGAAAGACGGGGTGAGCAGTACTTC.

As to this clone: Different DNA sequences within this sample yield the same CDR3. The V and J genes are TRBV27 and TRBJ1-2, with TRBD1 matching over 10 bases. This CDR3 comprises 13 residues. Germline loops: CDR1 MNHEY, CDR2 SMNVEV (reference sequence). The ends lost 5 bases at V and 4 bases at J; junction bases unmatched: 1. In DNA, the CDR3 is TGTGCCAGCAGTCGGGACAGGGGCTATGGCTACACCTTC. This encodes CASSRDRGYGYTF.

CDR3 DNA sequence: TGTGCCAGCAGTTACTCGAGTAAAGACTATGGCTACACCTTC. Residues: CASSYSSKDYGYTF. The J gene is TRBJ1-2, the V gene TRBV6-5, with D uncertain. The CDR3 contains 14 residues. Per germline, CDR1 MNHEY and CDR2 SVGAGI. The V and J ends lost 0 bases and 3 bases respectively, with 8 bases between them.

V usage is TRBV3-1 (or the pseudogene TRBV3-2) and J usage is TRBJ2-7; 9 bases fit TRBD1. The V segment lost 1 base and the J segment 6 bases; nucleotides outside the gene matches: 22. The CDR3 contains 20 residues. The germline V gene has CDR1 LGHDT and CDR2 YNNKEL (reference sequence). Here the CDR3 DNA reads TGTGCCAGCAGCCAAGGAGCGTTTCCTTTGGGACAGGGTATTCGCGGCGAGCAGTACTTC. This gives the protein CASSQGAFPLGQGIRGEQYF.

J is TRBJ2-1 and V is TRBV4-1; D possibly corresponds to TRBD2 (5 bases). Germline lookup yields CDR1 MGHRA and CDR2 YSYEKL. This CDR3 spans 14 amino acids. V gave up 0 bases and J gave up 8 bases, with 11 bases separating them. The CDR3 nucleotides read TGCGCCAGCAGCCAAGATCGGGAAAAGGATGAGCAGTTCTTC. This codes for CASSQDREKDEQFF.

The V and J genes are TRBV5-6 and TRBJ2-2, with 10 bases fitting TRBD1. J gave up 5 bases and V 4 bases, and 5 bases lay outside the gene matches. This CDR3 contains 15 residues. Germline CDR1 is SGHDT and CDR2 is YYEEEE. The CDR3 DNA reads TGTGCCAGCAGCCGCGACAGGGGGCAGACCGGGGAGCTGTTTTTT. Translating gives CASSRDRGQTGELFF.

There are many counts of this clone. This chain uses TRBV5-1 with TRBJ1-2; 9 bases are shared with TRBD1. With V trimmed by 4 bases and J by 4 bases, 17 bases remained unmatched. The CDR3 has 18 residues. Germline V gene sequence: CDR1 SGHRS, CDR2 YFSETQ. The CDR3 DNA follows: TGCGCCAGCAGCGCCCGTTTGGGTAAGGACAGGGGTATCTATGGCTACACCTTC. Protein product: CASSARLGKDRGIYGYTF. Drawing the rest from reference TRBV5-1 and TRBJ1-2, the complete variable domain is KAGVTQTPRYLIKTRGQQVTLSCSPISGHRSVSWYQQTPGQGLQFLFEYFSETQRNKGNFPGRFSGRQFSNSRSEMNVSTLELGDSALYLCASSARLGKDRGIYGYTFGSGTRLTVV.

This chain joins TRBV6-4 and TRBJ1-1; 11 positions match TRBD1. The CDR3 contains 14 residues. Losses at the gene ends were 6 bases for V and 3 bases for J; bases not matched to a gene: 3. The germline V gene has CDR1 MRHNA and CDR2 SNTAGT. In nucleotides, the CDR3 is TGTGCCAGCAGCAAGGGACAGGGGGACACTGAAGCTTTCTTT. Translated, it gives CASSKGQGDTEAFF.

A remark on this clone: The sample holds other DNA sequences that translate to the same CDR3. V and J are TRBV5-1 and TRBJ2-3, with 8 bases identical to TRBD1. This CDR3 region has 14 residues. Trimming at V came to 4 bases and at J to 1 base, leaving 2 bases not matched to a gene. Germline V gene lookup returns CDR1 SGHRS and CDR2 YFSETQ. The CDR3 nucleotides read TGCGCCAGCAGCCCGGGACAGGGCACAGATACGCAGTATTTT. It yields the protein CASSPGQGTDTQYF.

The V gene is TRBV6-4, the J gene TRBJ2-7; TRBD2 matches at 8 bases. The CDR3 has 15 residues. The V gene end was trimmed by 4 bases and the J gene end by 6 bases; junction bases not matched to a gene: 11. Germline CDR1 MRHNA, CDR2 SNTAGT. The CDR3 DNA sequence: TGTGCCAGCAGTGTCGAAGGAGGCGGGAGGAGCGAGCAGTACTTC. Translated: CASSVEGGGRSEQYF.

For this clone: The sample holds other DNA sequences that translate to the same CDR3. The chain is built from TRBV5-4 and TRBJ2-1; 14 positions match TRBD2. The germline CDR1 and CDR2 sequences are SGHNT and YYREEE (reference sequence). Losses at the gene ends were 4 bases for V and 13 bases for J; bases not matched to a gene: 10. This CDR3 has 15 residues. The CDR3 loop is CASSLTGTSGSHQFF. The CDR3, as DNA: TGTGCCAGCAGCCTAACTGGGACTAGCGGGAGTCATCAGTTCTTC.

V usage is TRBV5-4 and J usage is TRBJ1-6, with unresolved D. Trimming cost V 2 bases and J 0 bases, with 6 bases left between them. The CDR3 covers 15 residues. Germline loops: CDR1 SGHNT, CDR2 YYREEE (reference sequence). The CDR3 is CASSLQSSYNSPLHF. CDR3 bases: TGTGCCAGCAGCTTACAGAGCTCCTATAATTCACCCCTCCACTTT.

The chain links TRBV4-1 to TRBJ2-2; D unclear. The CDR3 is 16 amino acids. Germline CDR1 and CDR2: MGHRA and YSYEKL. The germline V and J ends were trimmed by 2 bases and 0 bases, with 10 bases remaining between them. CDR3 loop: CASSQLVQSNTGELFF. The CDR3, as DNA: TGCGCCAGCAGCCAATTGGTACAGTCGAACACCGGGGAGCTGTTTTTT.

This chain uses TRBV7-6 with TRBJ2-1; TRBD2 matches 9 bases. Trimming cost V 0 bases and J 4 bases; bases outside gene matches: 4. Germline V gene sequence: CDR1 SGHVS, CDR2 FNYEAQ. The CDR3 consists of 16 residues. The CDR3 sequence is CASSLAGGRVYNEQFF. The CDR3 nucleotides read TGTGCCAGCAGCTTAGCGGGCGGGAGGGTTTACAATGAGCAGTTCTTC.

This clone showed up just a few times. The chain uses TRBV19 and TRBJ1-5; possibly TRBD1 for D (5 bases). The V end was cut by 6 bases, the J end by 0 bases, with 12 bases between. Germline V lookup: CDR1 LNHDA, CDR2 SQIVND (reference sequence). This CDR3 region has 15 residues. CDR3 sequence: CASRGDRDSNQPQHF. CDR3 coding DNA: TGTGCCAGTAGGGGCGACAGAGATAGCAATCAGCCCCAGCATTTT. Combining the CDR3 with reference TRBV19 and TRBJ1-5 gives the whole variable domain DGGITQSPKYLFRKEGQNVTLSCEQNLNHDAMYWYRQDPGQGLRLIYYSQIVNDFQKGDIAEGYSVSREKKESFPLTVTSAQKNPTAFYLCASRGDRDSNQPQHFGDGTRLSIL.

This clone occurred once. The rearrangement uses TRBV5-1 and TRBJ2-5; D is unresolved. CDR1 SGHRS and CDR2 YFSETQ come from the germline V gene. The CDR3 consists of 13 residues. The V end was cut by 4 bases, the J end by 7 bases, with 14 bases between. The CDR3, as DNA: TGCGCCAGCAGCGAACCCCAAGAGCGGACCCAGTACTTC. This encodes CASSEPQERTQYF.